Shown below are 21 T cell receptor beta chains from a single sample sequenced in a study of blood T cell repertoires in COVID-19. This table comes from immunoSEQ multiplex PCR, and its TCRdb copy is limited to in-frame clones, with some not included. The sample lists more than 110,000 clones; less than 90% were seen once. What was sequenced was PBMCs or T cells enriched from blood (not recorded which). The receptors derive from a man aged 40-55 years with acute COVID-19.

The chain joins TRBV30 to TRBJ2-5; maybe TRBD1 (5 bases). Germline lookup yields CDR1 GTSNPN and CDR2 SVGIG (reference sequence). The CDR3 runs to 15 residues. Trimming took 3 bases from V and 0 from J, leaving 14 bases between them. CDR3 sequence reads: CAWSPGAGNQETQYF. The CDR3 DNA sequence: TGTGCCTGGAGCCCTGGGGCAGGGAACCAAGAGACCCAGTACTTC. Together with reference TRBV30 and TRBJ2-5, the CDR3 gives the full variable domain: SQTIHQWPATLVQPVGSPLSLECTVEGTSNPNLYWYRQAAGRGLQLLFYSVGIGQISSEVPQNLSASRPQDRQFILSSKKLLLSDSGFYLCAWSPGAGNQETQYFGPGTRLLVL.

V gene TRBV19 combines with J gene TRBJ2-7; TRBD1 agrees at 7 bases. J was trimmed by 3 bases and V by 3 bases; bases with no gene match: 11. CDR1 LNHDA and CDR2 SQIVND come from the germline V gene (reference sequence). There are 16 residues in the CDR3. CDR3 sequence: CASSINVGTVFYEQYF. The CDR3 region has the DNA TGTGCCAGTAGTATTAATGTAGGGACAGTTTTCTACGAGCAGTACTTC. Full variable domain (outside the CDR3, taken from reference TRBV19 and TRBJ2-7): DGGITQSPKYLFRKEGQNVTLSCEQNLNHDAMYWYRQDPGQGLRLIYYSQIVNDFQKGDIAEGYSVSREKKESFPLTVTSAQKNPTAFYLCASSINVGTVFYEQYFGPGTRLTVT.

This clone was detected only a few times. The genes are TRBV3-1 (or the pseudogene TRBV3-2) and TRBJ2-1, with 9 bases aligning to TRBD2. J gave up 7 bases and V 4 bases, and 11 bases lay outside the gene matches. Germline assignment: CDR1 LGHDT and CDR2 YNNKEL (reference sequence). The CDR3 covers 16 residues. The CDR3 DNA reads as TGTGCCAGCAGCCTTCCTAGCGGGGTGGGGTATAATGAGCAGTTCTTC. This encodes CASSLPSGVGYNEQFF.

This chain joins TRBV5-6 and TRBJ1-1; weak D call: TRBD1 (6 bases). Trimming took 7 bases from V and 8 from J, leaving 15 bases between them. CDR1 is SGHDT, CDR2 YYEEEE, per germline. The CDR3 extends over 12 amino acids. The CDR3 coding sequence is TGTGCCAGCGGACTGACAGGATGGGAAGCTTTCTTT. The encoded protein is CASGLTGWEAFF.

The chain uses TRBV5-4 and TRBJ1-1, with D unresolved. Trimming took 0 bases from V and 1 from J, leaving 7 bases between them. Looked up from germline, CDR1 is SGHNT and CDR2 is YYREEE (reference sequence). CDR3 length equals 14 residues. The DNA of the CDR3 is TGTGCCAGCAGCTTGGGTCTCGGGAACACTGAAGCTTTCTTT. This sequence encodes CASSLGLGNTEAFF.

V is TRBV6-1 and J is TRBJ2-1, with 7 bases identical to TRBD2. The CDR3 spans 15 residues. Germline loops: CDR1 MNHNS, CDR2 SASEGT. The trim removed 2 bases at V and 2 bases at J, leaving 3 bases unmatched. CDR3 bases: TGTGCCAGCAGTGAACCGGGACTAACCTACAATGAGCAGTTCTTC. Residues: CASSEPGLTYNEQFF.

This clone was detected once. The rearrangement joins TRBV2 to TRBJ1-1; 7 nucleotides align to TRBD1. In germline, CDR1 is SNHLY, CDR2 FYNNEI. V was pared by 8 bases and J by 4 bases, with 16 bases of the junction left unmatched. This CDR3 has 16 amino acids. The CDR3 reads CASAWTGGELGTEAFF. The DNA for the CDR3 is TGTGCCAGCGCCTGGACAGGAGGAGAGTTGGGCACTGAAGCTTTCTTT.

The chain links TRBV19 to TRBJ2-1; D may be TRBD2 (5 bases). Looked up from germline, CDR1 is LNHDA and CDR2 is SQIVND (reference sequence). There are 15 residues in the CDR3. With 6 bases removed from V and 0 bases from J, the gap between germline ends came to 12 bases. In nucleotides, the CDR3 is TGTGCCAGTAGCCCCGTAGCGAGCTCCTACAATGAGCAGTTCTTC. Translation: CASSPVASSYNEQFF. Full variable domain (missing parts from reference TRBV19 and TRBJ2-1): DGGITQSPKYLFRKEGQNVTLSCEQNLNHDAMYWYRQDPGQGLRLIYYSQIVNDFQKGDIAEGYSVSREKKESFPLTVTSAQKNPTAFYLCASSPVASSYNEQFFGPGTRLTVL.

The chain uses TRBV27 and TRBJ1-5, with 11 nucleotides matching TRBD1. CDR3 length equals 16 residues. V dropped 0 bases and J dropped 4; count of bases not matched to a gene: 2. Germline CDR1 MNHEY, CDR2 SMNVEV (reference sequence). CDR3 in amino acids: CASSLSGTGGNQPQHF. The CDR3 bases are TGTGCCAGCAGTTTATCGGGGACAGGGGGAAATCAGCCCCAGCATTTT.

The chain couples TRBV7-2 to TRBJ1-5; D is unresolved. This CDR3 is built from 15 residues. V was trimmed by 5 bases and J by 6 bases, leaving 17 bases between them. The germline V gene has CDR1 SGHTA and CDR2 FQGNSA. Here the CDR3 reads CASSPSLASVQPQHF. CDR3 DNA: TGTGCCAGCAGCCCAAGCCTCGCCTCGGTTCAGCCCCAGCATTTT. The whole variable domain, filled in from reference TRBV7-2 and TRBJ1-5, reads GAGVSQSPSNKVTEKGKDVELRCDPISGHTALYWYRQSLGQGLEFLIYFQGNSAPDKSGLPSDRFSAERTGGSVSTLTIQRTQQEDSAVYLCASSPSLASVQPQHFGDGTRLSIL.

The V call is TRBV9, the J call TRBJ1-1; 7 bases are shared with TRBD1. Trimming cost V 3 bases and J 5 bases; bases outside gene matches: 7. This CDR3 spans 14 amino acids. Germline V gene sequence: CDR1 SGDLS, CDR2 YYNGEE. CDR3 coding DNA: TGTGCCAGCAGCGGGCACAGGGGTCGGACTGAAGCTTTCTTT. This gives the protein CASSGHRGRTEAFF.

The chain is built from TRBV9 and TRBJ2-2; D is uncertain. This CDR3 is 12 amino acids long. V lost 0 bases and J lost 7, with 4 bases in between. Germline V CDR1 and CDR2: SGDLS, YYNGEE. CDR3 nucleotides: TGTGCCAGCAGCGTAGTAGTCGGGGAGCTGTTTTTT. Its translation is CASSVVVGELFF. Supplemented by reference TRBV9 and TRBJ2-2, the full variable domain reads DSGVTQTPKHLITATGQRVTLRCSPRSGDLSVYWYQQSLDQGLQFLIQYYNGEERAKGNILERFSAQQFPDLHSELNLSSLELGDSALYFCASSVVVGELFFGEGSRLTVL.

This chain joins TRBV25-1 and TRBJ1-1; 7 bases agree with TRBD1. The junction had 1 base not matched to a gene; V was cut back by 5 bases and J by 1 base. The CDR3 covers 13 residues. Per the germline V gene, CDR1 is MGHDK and CDR2 is SYGVNS. The CDR3: CASSRTGNTEAFF. In DNA form, the CDR3 reads TGTGCCAGCAGTAGGACAGGGAACACTGAAGCTTTCTTT. The variable domain in full, completed from reference TRBV25-1 and TRBJ1-1, reads EADIYQTPRYLVIGTGKKITLECSQTMGHDKMYWYQQDPGMELHLIHYSYGVNSTEKGDLSSESTVSRIRTEHFPLTLESARPSHTSQYLCASSRTGNTEAFFGQGTRLTVV.

The V gene is TRBV2, the J gene TRBJ2-1, with 9 positions matching TRBD1. This CDR3 has 12 amino acids. V trimming: 5 bases; J trimming: 8 bases; junction bases outside the gene matches: 1. Germline-derived CDR1 and CDR2 are SNHLY and FYNNEI. CDR3: CASSWDRDEQFF. The CDR3 DNA reads as TGTGCCAGCAGTTGGGACAGGGATGAGCAGTTCTTC.

The table lists this clone with a few counts. This chain joins TRBV6-2 or TRBV6-3 and TRBJ2-7, with D tentatively TRBD2 (5 bases). V lost 2 bases to trimming and J lost 0 bases, with 14 bases between them. The CDR3 is 16 amino acids. Germline assignment: CDR1 MNHEY and CDR2 SVGEGT. DNA of the CDR3: TGTGCCAGCAGTTACCCTCGGCAGGCGGGCTCCTACGAGCAGTACTTC. Amino acids: CASSYPRQAGSYEQYF.

This clone has just a few counts. The chain links TRBV3-1 (or the pseudogene TRBV3-2) to TRBJ1-6, with D possibly being TRBD1 (6 bases). V was trimmed by 3 bases and J by 5 bases, leaving 8 bases between them. The CDR3 is 14 amino acids. In germline, CDR1 is LGHDT, CDR2 YNNKEL (reference sequence). CDR3: CASSQDRNNSPLHF. The CDR3 region has the DNA TGTGCCAGCAGCCAGGACAGAAATAATTCACCCCTCCACTTT.

In its sample, this clone was seen once. The rearrangement uses TRBV5-4 and TRBJ2-1, with 8 bases matching TRBD2. This CDR3 has 14 residues. Trimming took 4 bases from V and 7 from J; bases not matched to a gene: 7. The germline gives CDR1 SGHNT, CDR2 YYREEE (reference sequence). This CDR3 is CASSPAGEWNEQFF. The CDR3 nucleotides are TGTGCCAGCAGCCCAGCGGGGGAATGGAATGAGCAGTTCTTC.

This clone was observed a handful of times. The chain joins TRBV18 to TRBJ1-2; TRBD1 agrees at 7 bases. CDR1 and CDR2 (germline): KGHSH, LQKENI. V shed 4 bases and J 6 bases; nucleotides not matched to a gene: 11. The CDR3 sequence is 15 residues long. In nucleotides, the CDR3 is TGTGCCAGCTCACTGTCGGCAGGGGGGTCAGATGGCTACACCTTC. It encodes CASSLSAGGSDGYTF.

This chain uses TRBV19 with TRBJ1-5; weak D call: TRBD1 (6 bases). This CDR3 contains 16 residues. Germline loops: CDR1 LNHDA, CDR2 SQIVND (reference sequence). The V end was cut by 0 bases, the J end by 6 bases, with 15 bases between. CDR3 in amino acids: CASSIDQGQGGQPQHF. In DNA, the CDR3 is TGTGCCAGTAGTATAGATCAGGGGCAGGGTGGTCAGCCCCAGCATTTT.

This chain joins TRBV30 and TRBJ2-2, with 10 bases aligning to TRBD2. Germline values: CDR1 GTSNPN, CDR2 SVGIG (reference sequence). V was pared by 1 base and J by 6 bases, with 5 bases of the junction left unmatched. The CDR3 is 15 residues long. The CDR3 protein is CAWSGGLAGAGELFF. In nucleotides, the CDR3 is TGTGCCTGGAGTGGGGGGCTAGCGGGAGCCGGGGAGCTGTTTTTT.

V and J are TRBV10-3 and TRBJ2-3; D possibly corresponds to TRBD2 (6 bases). Germline CDR1 and CDR2: ENHRY and SYGVKD. CDR3 length equals 17 residues. Trimming removed 0 bases at V and 5 bases at J, with 18 bases between. The CDR3 nucleotides are TGTGCCATCAGTGAGTCCTTACGGGCAGGCGGGGAAGATACGCAGTATTTT. This gives the protein CAISESLRAGGEDTQYF.